The 31 T cell receptor beta chains reported below all come from one sample, sequenced in a study of T cells in Graves' hyperthyroidism and ophthalmopathy. Amplification of TCR beta CDR3 regions used RNA as the template. An initial round of RT-PCR targeting the TCR CDR3 relied on the HTBI primer set. From the multiplex PCR reads, TCRdb called clonotypes with MiXCR, one entry per CDR3 protein. The sample gives 470,000 or so distinct CDR3 sequences, 20% to 25% of which show up once; 26% is in the top ten. Sample: blood. The receptors derive from a man between 18 and 35 years old with Graves' hyperthyroidism.

This clonotype was detected ten times or more. V is TRBV2 and J is TRBJ1-3, with unresolved D. The V gene lost 3 bases and the J gene lost 4 bases, with 16 bases spanning the gap. This CDR3 has 16 residues. Germline V gene sequence: CDR1 SNHLY, CDR2 FYNNEI. In nucleotides, the CDR3 is TGTGCCAGCAGTGACGTGGGCCAAGCAGCAGGAAACACCATATATTTT. It is translated as CASSDVGQAAGNTIYF.

This clonotype appeared a few times. J is TRBJ2-5 and V is TRBV4-1; 7 bases map to TRBD1. The length of the CDR3 is 13 residues. Trimming cost V 8 bases and J 3 bases; bases outside gene matches: 6. Per germline, CDR1 MGHRA and CDR2 YSYEKL. CDR3 bases: TGCGCCAGCCGCCGACAGGGTAAAGAGACCCAGTACTTC. This gives the protein CASRRQGKETQYF.

This clonotype occurred a few times. J is TRBJ2-6 and V is TRBV19; D is tentatively TRBD1 or TRBD2 (6 bases each). The CDR3 loop spans 16 amino acids. Trimming left V 3 bases short and J 4 bases short, with 13 bases between. CDR1 LNHDA and CDR2 SQIVND come from the germline V gene (reference sequence). The CDR3: CASSITGAPGANVLTF. CDR3 sequence (DNA): TGTGCCAGTAGTATTACGGGGGCGCCGGGGGCCAACGTCCTGACTTTC.

In this sample, this clonotype turned up many times. The chain carries TRBV28 and TRBJ2-5, with D uncertain. The CDR3 has 13 residues. CDR1 is MDHEN, CDR2 SYDVKM, per germline. Between the trimmed V and J ends, which lost 8 bases and 2 bases, there was a span of 12 bases. The DNA of the CDR3 is TGTGCCAGCCGCGGACGGAATCAAGAGACCCAGTACTTC. It encodes CASRGRNQETQYF.

Many counts were recorded for this clonotype. The rearrangement joins TRBV20-1 to TRBJ2-5; a weak D match, TRBD1 (5 bases). Trimming shortened V by 5 bases and J by 1 base, and 8 bases separated the two germline ends. The CDR3 extends over 12 amino acids. Germline-derived CDR1 and CDR2 are DFQATT and SNEGSKA (reference sequence). The CDR3 nucleotides are TGCAGTGCTTCCAGGGTCCAAGAGACCCAGTACTTC. Translating gives CSASRVQETQYF.

This clonotype appeared many times. The chain links TRBV14 to TRBJ2-7, with D possibly matching TRBD1 (7 bases). There are 14 residues in the CDR3. The germline V gene encodes CDR1 SGHDN and CDR2 FVKESK. V lost 4 bases to trimming and J lost 4 bases, with 14 bases between them. CDR3 nucleotide sequence: TGTGCCAGCAGCCCCTACAGGGGAGGATACGAGCAGTACTTC. Its protein is CASSPYRGGYEQYF.

This clonotype has ten or more counts. This chain connects TRBV27 to TRBJ1-5, with D possibly TRBD1 on 6 matching bases. With 4 bases removed from V and 5 bases from J, the gap between germline ends came to 12 bases. The CDR3 runs to 14 residues. Per the germline V gene, CDR1 is MNHEY and CDR2 is SMNVEV (reference sequence). The CDR3, as DNA: TGTGCCAGCAGTTCTCAGGGGCCCGATCAGCCCCAGCATTTT. Protein product: CASSSQGPDQPQHF.

This clonotype was picked up a small number of times. This chain joins TRBV6-4 and TRBJ2-3; 10 bases match TRBD2. Unmatched junction bases numbered 1, after V lost 0 bases and J lost 4 bases. The germline gives CDR1 MRHNA, CDR2 SNTAGT. CDR3 length equals 15 residues. CDR3 sequence reads: CASSDSSGGADTQYF. Written as DNA, the CDR3 is TGTGCCAGCAGTGACTCAAGCGGGGGGGCAGATACGCAGTATTTT.

This clonotype was recorded many times. This chain connects TRBV6-5 to TRBJ1-3; D not resolved. The V end lost 0 bases, the J end lost 4 bases, and 10 bases lay between the germline ends. In germline, CDR1 is MNHEY, CDR2 SVGAGI. CDR3 length: 15 residues. The CDR3 nucleotides are TGTGCCAGCAGTTACTCACAGCGGCCGGGAAACACCATATATTTT. It encodes CASSYSQRPGNTIYF.

The J gene is TRBJ2-7, the V gene TRBV4-1, with 9 bases identical to TRBD2. J was trimmed by 1 base and V by 3 bases; bases with no gene match: 4. Germline values: CDR1 MGHRA, CDR2 YSYEKL. The CDR3 is made up of 15 amino acids. The CDR3 loop reads CASSQVTSGSYEQYF. In nucleotides, the CDR3 is TGCGCCAGCAGCCAGGTGACTAGCGGATCCTACGAGCAGTACTTC.

This clonotype was observed at least ten times. The V and J genes are TRBV5-1 and TRBJ2-7, with D perhaps matching TRBD2 (6 bases). This CDR3 has 15 residues. Germline V gene data show CDR1 as SGHRS and CDR2 as YFSETQ. V was pared by 4 bases and J by 3 bases, with 17 bases between. CDR3 amino acids: CASSGSGLRSYEQYF. In nucleotides, the CDR3 is TGCGCCAGCAGCGGTTCGGGACTGAGAAGCTACGAGCAGTACTTC.

This clonotype was seen repeatedly, ten times or more. V and J are TRBV12-3 or TRBV12-4 and TRBJ1-1; 9 positions match TRBD1. V shed 5 bases and J 10 bases; nucleotides not matched to a gene: 14. The CDR3 spans 15 residues. CDR3 DNA: TGTGCCAGCAGTCTTACCCCCGGGACAGGGTATGGAGCTTTCTTT. It yields the protein CASSLTPGTGYGAFF.

The chain links TRBV4-1 to TRBJ1-1; D perhaps matches TRBD1 (5 bases). CDR1 is MGHRA and CDR2 is YSYEKL in the germline V gene. The CDR3 totals 15 residues. Trimming shortened V by 8 bases and J by 1 base, and 17 bases separated the two germline ends. The CDR3 is CASSPGRGSNTEAFF. The CDR3 bases are TGCGCCAGCTCCCCGGGGCGGGGGTCGAACACTGAAGCTTTCTTT.

In this sample, this clonotype turned up many times. This rearrangement joins TRBV11-2 to TRBJ1-1; 9 nucleotides line up with TRBD1. This CDR3 contains 17 residues. Germline CDR1 is SGHAT and CDR2 is FQNNGV. V was clipped by 1 base and J by 4 bases; unmatched bases: 10. CDR3 region: CASSLGVRGQGGTEAFF. In DNA form, the CDR3 reads TGTGCCAGCAGCTTAGGGGTCAGGGGACAGGGTGGCACTGAAGCTTTCTTT.

This clonotype was seen many times. The chain uses TRBV11-2 and TRBJ2-7, with TRBD1 matching 11 bases. With 5 bases clipped from V and 4 bases from J, the junction kept 10 bases outside the gene matches. The CDR3 runs to 16 residues. Germline V lookup: CDR1 SGHAT, CDR2 FQNNGV. The CDR3 here is CASSPGTGGFLYEQYF. CDR3 sequence (DNA): TGTGCCAGCAGCCCAGGGACAGGGGGTTTTTTGTACGAGCAGTACTTC. Based on the CDR3 plus reference TRBV11-2 and TRBJ2-7, the full variable domain is EAGVAQSPRYKIIEKRQSVAFWCNPISGHATLYWYQQILGQGPKLLIQFQNNGVVDDSQLPKDRFSAERLKGVDSTLKIQPAKLEDSAVYLCASSPGTGGFLYEQYFGPGTRLTVT.

This clonotype was observed many times. The chain has TRBV27 and TRBJ1-1; unclear D gene. V shed 6 bases and J shed 4 bases, with 9 bases lying between them. The CDR3 is 12 residues long. Germline-derived CDR1 and CDR2 are MNHEY and SMNVEV (reference sequence). CDR3 residues: CASRRMGTEAFF. CDR3 sequence (DNA): TGTGCCAGCAGGAGAATGGGCACTGAAGCTTTCTTT.

This clonotype appeared many times. The chain has TRBV20-1 and TRBJ1-5; 9 bases fit TRBD1. Germline values: CDR1 DFQATT, CDR2 SNEGSKA (reference sequence). Germline trimming cut 0 bases from V and 4 bases from J; bases unmatched to any gene: 4. CDR3 length equals 15 residues. The CDR3 region has the DNA TGCAGTGCTAGAGATGGGACAGGGAGGAATCAGCCCCAGCATTTT. This translates into CSARDGTGRNQPQHF.

This clonotype was observed many times. The genes are TRBV6-1 and TRBJ2-7; possibly TRBD2 for D (6 bases). The V and J ends lost 11 bases and 3 bases respectively, with 29 bases between them. The CDR3 is 17 amino acids. Germline lookup yields CDR1 MNHNS and CDR2 SASEGT. This chain's CDR3 is CASRGARINEPIYEQYF. CDR3 coding DNA: TGTGCCTCTCGCGGGGCACGGATTAACGAGCCGATCTACGAGCAGTACTTC.

This clonotype was recorded at least ten times. J is TRBJ2-5 and V is TRBV28; D possibly corresponds to TRBD2 (5 bases). The CDR3 runs to 14 residues. Trimming left V 5 bases short and J 5 bases short, with 15 bases between. Looked up from germline, CDR1 is MDHEN and CDR2 is SYDVKM. The CDR3 is CASSPSDQRETQYF. As DNA, the CDR3 is TGTGCCAGCAGTCCCTCAGATCAGCGGGAGACCCAGTACTTC.

This clonotype was found many times. V and J are TRBV4-1 and TRBJ1-2; a weak D match, TRBD1 (5 bases). Germline V gene data show CDR1 as MGHRA and CDR2 as YSYEKL. V was cut by 6 bases and J by 5 bases, with 16 bases left in between. The length of the CDR3 is 14 residues. The CDR3 protein is CASSPLGRGYGYTF. The CDR3, as DNA: TGCGCCAGCAGTCCTCTGGGGCGAGGTTATGGCTACACCTTC.

This clonotype was detected a few times. V is TRBV20-1 and J is TRBJ2-7; D perhaps matches TRBD2 (5 bases). The CDR3 extends over 14 amino acids. V was shortened by 4 bases and J by 4 bases, with 17 bases between the two germline ends. Germline-derived CDR1 and CDR2 are DFQATT and SNEGSKA (reference sequence). The CDR3 loop is CSAKDPGRVYEQYF. The CDR3 coding sequence is TGCAGTGCTAAAGACCCGGGAAGGGTTTACGAGCAGTACTTC.

With respect to this clonotype: Just one base apart from a much larger clone, this may be a read error. In DNA, the CDR3 is TGTGCCGGCCTGGCGGGGGGACGCGGAGAGCAGTACTTC. Translating gives CAGLAGGRGEQYF. The chain uses TRBV6-1 and TRBJ2-7; TRBD2 agrees at 8 bases. Trimming removed 11 bases from V and 7 bases from J; junction bases left unmatched: 13. Per the germline V gene, CDR1 is MNHNS and CDR2 is SASEGT. CDR3 length: 13 amino acids.

This clonotype was detected many times. CDR3 sequence reads: CASSAPRGGDYEQYF. CDR3 DNA sequence: TGTGCCAGCAGTGCCCCCCGTGGGGGTGACTACGAGCAGTACTTC. The chain has TRBV6-1 and TRBJ2-7; D may match TRBD1 or TRBD2 (5 bases each). Trimming took 4 bases from V and 3 from J, leaving 16 bases between them. Germline V gene sequence: CDR1 MNHNS, CDR2 SASEGT. This CDR3 has 15 residues.

CDR3: CASPSSGYEQYF. The CDR3 DNA reads as TGTGCCAGCCCGTCTAGCGGATACGAGCAGTACTTC. The chain is built from TRBV6-1 and TRBJ2-7; 7 bases match TRBD2. This CDR3 spans 12 amino acids. The junction had 5 bases not matched to a gene; V was cut back by 8 bases and J by 4 bases. Looked up from germline, CDR1 is MNHNS and CDR2 is SASEGT.

The chain employs TRBV29-1 and TRBJ1-1; D possibly corresponds to TRBD1 (6 bases). CDR1 and CDR2 from the germline V gene are SQVTM and ANQGSEA. This CDR3 region has 13 residues. With 3 bases removed from V and 3 bases from J, the gap between germline ends came to 11 bases. CDR3 in DNA: TGCAGCGTTGAGCAGGGGTGGTACACTGAAGCTTTCTTT. It specifies CSVEQGWYTEAFF.

This clonotype was seen only a few times. The V call is TRBV6-1, the J call TRBJ2-4; D gene ambiguous. V was trimmed by 1 base and J by 0 bases, leaving 10 bases between them. The CDR3 sequence is 16 residues long. Germline V gene lookup returns CDR1 MNHNS and CDR2 SASEGT. The CDR3 DNA reads as TGTGCCAGCAGTGAAGAATGGGAAGGAGCCAAAAACATTCAGTACTTC. Translated: CASSEEWEGAKNIQYF.

The chain links TRBV5-6 to TRBJ1-5, with D perhaps matching TRBD1 (5 bases). Looked up from germline, CDR1 is SGHDT and CDR2 is YYEEEE. The CDR3 loop spans 14 amino acids. V lost 4 bases, J lost 8 bases, and 16 bases lay in between. CDR3 region: CASSARDEGEPQHF. CDR3 in DNA: TGTGCCAGCAGCGCGAGGGACGAAGGTGAGCCCCAGCATTTT.

This clonotype has a count of ten or more. An end of the junction differs from the germline gene, which may be a read error. This rearrangement joins TRBV2 to TRBJ1-2; D is unresolved. The V gene's germline CDR1 is SNHLY and CDR2 FYNNEI. There are 12 residues in the CDR3. The CDR3 sequence is CASRDGIYGYAF. The CDR3 DNA follows: TGTGCCAGCAGGGACGGTATATATGGCTACGCCTTC.

Many counts were recorded for this clonotype. This sequence joins TRBV6-5 and TRBJ2-3; D ambiguous. Germline CDR1 and CDR2: MNHEY and SVGAGI. The germline V and J ends were trimmed by 0 bases and 2 bases, with 9 bases remaining between them. This CDR3 is 15 amino acids long. In DNA, the CDR3 is TGTGCCAGCAGTTACTCGGCAGTCCCCACAGATACGCAGTATTTT. Its translation: CASSYSAVPTDTQYF.

This clonotype appeared many times. The chain employs TRBV15 and TRBJ1-2, with D tentatively TRBD1 (5 bases). CDR1 LNHNV and CDR2 YYDKDF come from the germline V gene (reference sequence). V was shortened by 0 bases and J by 6 bases, with 14 bases between the two germline ends. The CDR3 totals 15 residues. The CDR3 DNA reads as TGTGCCACCAGCAGAGATGGAGGGGCCCAAGATGGCTACACCTTC. This gives the protein CATSRDGGAQDGYTF.

This clonotype was picked up a small number of times. The chain links TRBV30 to TRBJ2-1, with 7 bases that match TRBD1. Looked up from germline, CDR1 is GTSNPN and CDR2 is SVGIG (reference sequence). With V trimmed by 0 bases and J by 8 bases, 4 bases remained unmatched. The CDR3 loop spans 13 amino acids. Written as DNA, the CDR3 is TGTGCCTGGAGTGTTGGCCAGGGGGATGAGCAGTTCTTC. Protein: CAWSVGQGDEQFF.